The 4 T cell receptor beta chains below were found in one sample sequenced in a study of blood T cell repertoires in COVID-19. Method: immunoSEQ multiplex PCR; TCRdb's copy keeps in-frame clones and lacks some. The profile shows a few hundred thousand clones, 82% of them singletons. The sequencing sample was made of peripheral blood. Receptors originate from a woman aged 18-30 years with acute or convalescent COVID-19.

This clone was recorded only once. The CDR3 protein is CASHSSYNSPLHF. The CDR3 region has the DNA TGTGCCAGTCACAGCTCCTATAATTCACCCCTCCACTTT. The chain employs TRBV19 and TRBJ1-6; D uncertain. The CDR3 is 13 residues long. Trimming took off 8 bases at V and 0 bases at J, with 5 bases between the two ends. Germline CDR1 and CDR2: LNHDA and SQIVND (reference sequence). Complete variable domain (other parts from reference TRBV19 and TRBJ1-6): DGGITQSPKYLFRKEGQNVTLSCEQNLNHDAMYWYRQDPGQGLRLIYYSQIVNDFQKGDIAEGYSVSREKKESFPLTVTSAQKNPTAFYLCASHSSYNSPLHFGNGTRLTVT.

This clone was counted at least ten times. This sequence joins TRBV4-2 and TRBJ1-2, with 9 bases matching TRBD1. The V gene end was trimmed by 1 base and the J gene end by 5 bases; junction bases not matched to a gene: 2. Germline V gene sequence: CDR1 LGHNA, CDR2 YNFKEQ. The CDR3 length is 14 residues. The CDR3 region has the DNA TGTGCCAGCAGCCAAGCGGGACAGGGTTATGGCTACACCTTC. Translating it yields CASSQAGQGYGYTF.

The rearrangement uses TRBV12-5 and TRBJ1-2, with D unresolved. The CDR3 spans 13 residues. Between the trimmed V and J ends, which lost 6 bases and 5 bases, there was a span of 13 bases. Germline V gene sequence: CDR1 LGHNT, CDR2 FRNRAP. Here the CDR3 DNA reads TGTGCTAGTGGCAATGACACGAATTATGGCTACACCTTC. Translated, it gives CASGNDTNYGYTF.

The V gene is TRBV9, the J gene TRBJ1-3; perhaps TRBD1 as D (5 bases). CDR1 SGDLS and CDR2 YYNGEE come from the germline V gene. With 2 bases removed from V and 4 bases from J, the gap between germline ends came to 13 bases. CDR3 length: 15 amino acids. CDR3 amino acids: CASSVGPSLGNTIYF. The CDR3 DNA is TGTGCCAGCAGCGTGGGGCCATCTCTCGGAAACACCATATATTTT. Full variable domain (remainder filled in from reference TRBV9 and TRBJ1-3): DSGVTQTPKHLITATGQRVTLRCSPRSGDLSVYWYQQSLDQGLQFLIQYYNGEERAKGNILERFSAQQFPDLHSELNLSSLELGDSALYFCASSVGPSLGNTIYFGEGSWLTVV.